These T cell receptor beta chains were read from a single sample in a study of blood T cell repertoires in COVID-19. Method: immunoSEQ multiplex PCR; TCRdb's copy keeps in-frame clones and lacks some. Of about 290,000 clones in the sample, roughly 89% are singletons; the top ten hold roughly 5%. The sequenced sample was peripheral blood. These receptors all stem from a man aged 40-50 years with acute or convalescent COVID-19. Each CDR3 is given without its conserved first and last residue.

j_gene	v_gene	CDR3aa
TRBJ2-5	TRBV10-2	ASTPTLAAYQETQY
TRBJ2-7	TRBV5-1	ASSFGTGVNEQY
TRBJ1-2	TRBV5-5	ASSLEEYGYT
TRBJ1-2	TRBV5-1	ASSLASGDRGYGYT
TRBJ2-1	TRBV24-1	ATSDLRGGAYNEQF
TRBJ2-1	TRBV11-2	ASSRQLSYNEQF
TRBJ1-1	TRBV19	ASRGQGGRDTEAF
TRBJ1-2	TRBV7-9	ASTDRDGNDGYT
TRBJ2-7	TRBV6-5	ASSTGGLAYEQY
TRBJ2-1	TRBV2	ASRGLLENEQF
TRBJ1-2	TRBV30	AWTTKGTGYYGYT
TRBJ1-4	TRBV15	ATSRVAEGTNEKLF
TRBJ2-7	TRBV5-1	ASSWGTGYEQY
TRBJ2-3	TRBV11-2	ASSLGTSGTDTQY
TRBJ2-3	TRBV5-4	ASSSKREETDTQY
TRBJ1-4	TRBV6-5	ASSPRDREKLF
TRBJ2-7	TRBV27	ASSFSAGYEQY
TRBJ2-1	TRBV6-6	ASSTPLAGVRRF